This entry concerns a single TCR beta chain. Random hexamers were used to reverse transcribe 0.5 to 1 ug of RNA. TCRdb redid the calling of the immunoSEQ multiplex PCR reads with MiXCR, one entry per CDR3 protein. The top ten hold 0.16% of the sample, which has more than 150,000 distinct CDR3 sequences, 90% to 95% seen once. This entry belongs to a study of CD8 T cells in Susac syndrome. For the study at large: Under ten of the sequenced Susac syndrome patients were in remission, and roughly 6 had active disease.

This CDR3 has 13 residues. Germline CDR1 DFQATT, CDR2 SNEGSKA (reference sequence). J gave up 4 bases and V 6 bases, and 4 bases lay outside the gene matches. TEMRA cells were enriched by FACS, and CD4+ and CD8+ T cells were negatively isolated. The sequencing input was CD4+ T cells from PBMCs. The origin of this receptor is a human donor with Susac syndrome. V is TRBV20-1 and J is TRBJ1-3; 9 bases align to TRBD1. The CDR3 sequence: CSARGQGGNTIYF. The CDR3 bases are TGCAGTGCAAGGGGACAGGGCGGAAACACCATATATTTT.